The next 3 T cell receptor beta chains were all read from a single sample in a study of blood T cell repertoires in COVID-19. TCRdb keeps only in-frame clones here, not all; method: immunoSEQ multiplex PCR. Here the sample spans tens of thousands of clones, approximately 85% being singletons. Sequencing was performed on peripheral blood. The receptor set was obtained from a human donor in a cohort sampled during active COVID-19.

This chain links TRBV27 with TRBJ2-3; tentatively, D is TRBD2 (6 bases). This CDR3 is built from 15 residues. The V end lost 1 base, the J end lost 0 bases, and 8 bases lay between the germline ends. Looked up from germline, CDR1 is MNHEY and CDR2 is SMNVEV (reference sequence). CDR3: CASSLLAGSTDTQYF. The DNA for the CDR3 is TGTGCCAGCAGTTTATTGGCGGGGAGCACAGATACGCAGTATTTT.

The gene calls are TRBV5-6 and TRBJ1-2; 8 positions match TRBD1. In germline, CDR1 is SGHDT, CDR2 YYEEEE. V was clipped by 4 bases and J by 5 bases; unmatched bases: 10. The CDR3 runs to 15 residues. Here the CDR3 DNA reads TGTGCCAGCAGCCGCGGGACAGGCGGTTTTTATGGCTACACCTTC. Translation gives CASSRGTGGFYGYTF.

The chain recombines TRBV7-9 with TRBJ2-3; 7 bases are shared with TRBD1. After removal of 5 bases from V and 2 bases from J, the junction contained 10 bases not matched to a gene. The germline gives CDR1 SEHNR, CDR2 FQNEAQ (reference sequence). The length of the CDR3 is 16 residues. CDR3 bases: TGTGCCAGCAGCCGTGATTGGGACAGATTCACAGATACGCAGTATTTT. Protein: CASSRDWDRFTDTQYF. Based on the CDR3 plus reference TRBV7-9 and TRBJ2-3, the full variable domain is DTGVSQNPRHKITKRGQNVTFRCDPISEHNRLYWYRQTLGQGPEFLTYFQNEAQLEKSRLLSDRFSAERPKGSFSTLEIQRTEQGDSAMYLCASSRDWDRFTDTQYFGPGTRLTVL.